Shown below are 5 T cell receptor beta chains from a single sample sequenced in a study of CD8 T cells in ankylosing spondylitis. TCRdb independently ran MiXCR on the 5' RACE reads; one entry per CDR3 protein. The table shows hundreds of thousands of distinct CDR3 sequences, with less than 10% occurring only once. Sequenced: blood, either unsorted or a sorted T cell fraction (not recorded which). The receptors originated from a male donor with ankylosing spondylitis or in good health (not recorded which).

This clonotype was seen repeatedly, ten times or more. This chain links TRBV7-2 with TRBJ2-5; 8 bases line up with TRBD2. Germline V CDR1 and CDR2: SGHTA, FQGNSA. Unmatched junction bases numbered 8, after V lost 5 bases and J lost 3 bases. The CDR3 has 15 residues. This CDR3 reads CASSTRSGNEETQYF. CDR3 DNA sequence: TGTGCCAGCAGCACCCGTAGCGGGAACGAAGAGACCCAGTACTTC. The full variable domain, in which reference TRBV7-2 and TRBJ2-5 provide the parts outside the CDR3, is GAGVSQSPSNKVTEKGKDVELRCDPISGHTALYWYRQSLGQGLEFLIYFQGNSAPDKSGLPSDRFSAERTGGSVSTLTIQRTQQEDSAVYLCASSTRSGNEETQYFGPGTRLLVL.

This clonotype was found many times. CDR3 region: CASSVPRLLETTDTQYF. The CDR3 nucleotides read TGTGCCAGCAGTGTGCCCCGACTGTTAGAGACGACAGATACGCAGTATTTT. This chain joins TRBV2 and TRBJ2-3; D unresolved. The germline V and J ends were trimmed by 4 bases and 3 bases, with 20 bases remaining between them. This CDR3 is built from 17 residues. Germline CDR1 is SNHLY and CDR2 is FYNNEI.

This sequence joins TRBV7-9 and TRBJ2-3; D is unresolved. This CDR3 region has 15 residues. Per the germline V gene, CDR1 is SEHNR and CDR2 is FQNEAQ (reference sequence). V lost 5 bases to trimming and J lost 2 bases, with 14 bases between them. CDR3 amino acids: CASSPVAGLTDTQYF. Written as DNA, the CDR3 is TGTGCCAGCAGCCCAGTAGCAGGCCTCACAGATACGCAGTATTTT.

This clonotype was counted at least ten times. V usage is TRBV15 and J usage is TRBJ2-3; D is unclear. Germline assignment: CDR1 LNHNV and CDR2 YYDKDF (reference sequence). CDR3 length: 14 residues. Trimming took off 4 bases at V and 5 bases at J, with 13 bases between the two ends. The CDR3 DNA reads TGTGCCACCAGCAACCGGCTGTCTAGAGATACGCAGTATTTT. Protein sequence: CATSNRLSRDTQYF.

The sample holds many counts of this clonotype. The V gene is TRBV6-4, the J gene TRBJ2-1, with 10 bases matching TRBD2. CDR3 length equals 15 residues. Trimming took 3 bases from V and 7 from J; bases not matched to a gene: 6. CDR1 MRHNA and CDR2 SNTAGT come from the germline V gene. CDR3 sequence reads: CASSEGLAGANEQFF. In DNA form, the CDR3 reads TGTGCCAGCAGTGAAGGTCTAGCGGGAGCTAATGAGCAGTTCTTC.